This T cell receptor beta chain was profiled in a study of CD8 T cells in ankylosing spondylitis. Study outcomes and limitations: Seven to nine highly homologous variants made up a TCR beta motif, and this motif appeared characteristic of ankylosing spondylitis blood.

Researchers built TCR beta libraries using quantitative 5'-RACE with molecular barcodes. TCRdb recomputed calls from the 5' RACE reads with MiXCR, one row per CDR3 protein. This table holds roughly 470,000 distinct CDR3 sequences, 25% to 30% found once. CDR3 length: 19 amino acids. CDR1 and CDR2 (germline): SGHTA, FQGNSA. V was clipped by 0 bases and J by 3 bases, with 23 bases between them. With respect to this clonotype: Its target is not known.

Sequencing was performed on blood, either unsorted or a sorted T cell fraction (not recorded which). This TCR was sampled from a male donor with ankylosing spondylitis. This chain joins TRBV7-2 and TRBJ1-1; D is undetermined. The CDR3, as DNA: TGTGCCAGCAGCTTAGCGATTGGTATAAGGTCCAAAAGGGACACTGAAGCTTTCTTT. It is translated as CASSLAIGIRSKRDTEAFF. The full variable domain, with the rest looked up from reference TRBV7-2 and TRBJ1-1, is GAGVSQSPSNKVTEKGKDVELRCDPISGHTALYWYRQSLGQGLEFLIYFQGNSAPDKSGLPSDRFSAERTGGSVSTLTIQRTQQEDSAVYLCASSLAIGIRSKRDTEAFFGQGTRLTVV.